These 32 T cell receptor beta chains originate from one sample sequenced in a study of T-cell reconstitution after alpha-beta-depleted transplantation in children. The authors prepared the TCRbeta library with unique molecular identifiers. TCRdb re-derived calls from the PCR reads in MiXCR, one entry per CDR3 protein. This table holds around 410,000 distinct CDR3 sequences, roughly 10% found once. This sample comprised PBMCs from the stem cell graft donor, obtained from the stem cell graft. Every receptor here comes from a human donor who donated a stem cell graft to a child with acute myeloid leukemia.

This chain uses TRBV6-1 with TRBJ2-1; 8 bases match TRBD2. The junction had 13 bases not matched to a gene; V was cut back by 5 bases and J by 10 bases. The CDR3 is 15 amino acids. CDR1 is MNHNS and CDR2 is SASEGT in the germline V gene. CDR3 DNA: TGTGCCAGCAGTAAACTAGCGGTGGGGAATAAAGAGCAGTTCTTC. It encodes CASSKLAVGNKEQFF.

This clonotype was observed a few times. This sequence joins TRBV5-1 and TRBJ2-1; 10 bases fit TRBD1. Germline assignment: CDR1 SGHRS and CDR2 YFSETQ. V gave up 3 bases and J gave up 7 bases; unmatched junction bases: 7. There are 15 residues in the CDR3. The CDR3 DNA follows: TGCGCCAGCAGCTCAGGACAGGGGGGACGGAATGAGCAGTTCTTC. Translating gives CASSSGQGGRNEQFF.

In regard to this clonotype: The junction and the germline gene differ at one end; a read error may be behind it. The CDR3, as DNA: TGCAGTGTACCCGCAAGGGGGAACACTGCAGCTTTCTTT. Translation: CSVPARGNTAAFF. The chain joins TRBV20-1 to TRBJ1-1; D perhaps matches TRBD1 (6 bases). The germline V gene has CDR1 DFQATT and CDR2 SNEGSKA (reference sequence). The CDR3 contains 13 residues.

Only a few counts were recorded for this clonotype. This rearrangement joins TRBV10-3 to TRBJ2-3; maybe TRBD2 (7 bases). The germline V gene has CDR1 ENHRY and CDR2 SYGVKD. V lost 8 bases, J lost 1 base, and 19 bases lay in between. The CDR3 covers 16 residues. Written as DNA, the CDR3 is TGTGCCATCGGGGGGGCGAAGGGGCGCCGCACAGATACGCAGTATTTT. Its translation: CAIGGAKGRRTDTQYF.

The V gene is TRBV5-1, the J gene TRBJ2-7; 7 nucleotides line up with TRBD1. The ends lost 4 bases at V and 3 bases at J; junction bases unmatched: 10. CDR3 size: 15 residues. The germline CDR1 and CDR2 sequences are SGHRS and YFSETQ. The CDR3 region has the DNA TGCGCCAGCAGCCTACGGACAGGACTCTTCTACGAGCAGTACTTC. Translation: CASSLRTGLFYEQYF.

This clonotype was seen repeatedly, ten times or more. The V gene is TRBV6-2 or TRBV6-3, the J gene TRBJ1-1, with D possibly matching TRBD1 (5 bases). Germline loops: CDR1 MNHEY, CDR2 SVGEGT. The CDR3 totals 17 residues. Trimming shortened V by 2 bases and J by 2 bases, and 18 bases separated the two germline ends. Here the CDR3 reads CASSYSPGDRDNTEAFF. The CDR3 DNA is TGTGCCAGCAGTTACAGCCCGGGGGATCGGGACAACACTGAAGCTTTCTTT.

This chain joins TRBV29-1 and TRBJ2-5; 11 nucleotides align to TRBD1. The CDR3 runs 15 residues. The J segment lost 1 base and the V segment lost 7 bases, leaving 8 bases of the junction unmatched. Germline V gene data show CDR1 as SQVTM and CDR2 as ANQGSEA. CDR3 sequence reads: CSASGTGGTQETQYF. DNA for the CDR3: TGCAGCGCCTCCGGGACAGGGGGGACCCAAGAGACCCAGTACTTC.

In its sample, this clonotype was seen a few times. The chain joins TRBV6-2 or TRBV6-3 to TRBJ2-1; TRBD2 is a possible D gene (5 bases). This CDR3 contains 16 residues. V shed 2 bases and J shed 3 bases, with 14 bases lying between them. Germline-derived CDR1 and CDR2 are MNHEY and SVGEGT. The CDR3 loop is CASSYLAVHLYNEQFF. CDR3 nucleotides: TGTGCCAGCAGTTACCTAGCCGTACATCTCTACAATGAGCAGTTCTTC.

The chain combines TRBV27 with TRBJ1-5, with D perhaps matching TRBD1 (6 bases). Germline V gene data show CDR1 as MNHEY and CDR2 as SMNVEV (reference sequence). V lost 6 bases and J 2 bases, leaving 20 bases between the germline ends. The CDR3 loop spans 17 amino acids. The CDR3 region is CASSPSGGQGGNQPQHF. The DNA for the CDR3 is TGTGCCAGCAGCCCCTCCGGGGGGCAGGGCGGCAATCAGCCCCAGCATTTT.

The genes are TRBV6-1 and TRBJ1-5, with TRBD1 matching 11 bases. The germline V gene has CDR1 MNHNS and CDR2 SASEGT. V gave up 6 bases and J gave up 7 bases; unmatched junction bases: 5. The CDR3 sequence is 14 residues long. The CDR3 protein is CASSTGTGGQPQHF. CDR3 bases: TGTGCCAGCAGCACCGGGACAGGGGGGCAGCCCCAGCATTTT.

This clonotype was seen ten or more times. The rearrangement links TRBV5-1 to TRBJ2-5, with D perhaps given as TRBD1 or TRBD2 (6 bases each). This CDR3 has 14 residues. Germline values: CDR1 SGHRS, CDR2 YFSETQ. V dropped 3 bases and J dropped 4 bases, with 13 bases sitting between them. This CDR3 is CASSWPGAGETQYF. The CDR3 DNA sequence: TGCGCCAGCAGCTGGCCGGGGGCAGGAGAGACCCAGTACTTC.

This clonotype was seen a handful of times. The chain combines TRBV19 with TRBJ2-1, with D maybe TRBD2 (6 bases). The CDR3 is 14 amino acids. Trimming stripped 5 bases from V and 5 bases from J, with 13 bases between. CDR1 and CDR2 from the germline V gene are LNHDA and SQIVND (reference sequence). CDR3 loop: CASSPGGANNEQFF. The CDR3 bases are TGTGCCAGTAGTCCCGGCGGGGCGAACAATGAGCAGTTCTTC.

This clonotype appeared a few times. This sequence joins TRBV7-2 and TRBJ2-2; TRBD1 matches at 7 bases. This CDR3 is built from 14 residues. Germline V gene sequence: CDR1 SGHTA, CDR2 FQGNSA. Losses at the gene ends were 5 bases for V and 7 bases for J; bases not matched to a gene: 7. As DNA, the CDR3 is TGTGCCAGCAGCACGTACAGGGGTTTCGGGGAGCTGTTTTTT. Its protein is CASSTYRGFGELFF.

The genes are TRBV27 and TRBJ2-7; 9 bases are shared with TRBD2. CDR1 and CDR2 from the germline V gene are MNHEY and SMNVEV (reference sequence). Trimming took 2 bases from V and 5 from J; bases not matched to a gene: 10. The CDR3 is 16 amino acids. The CDR3 region is CASSLPASGAIDEQYF. CDR3 sequence (DNA): TGTGCCAGCAGTTTACCGGCTAGCGGGGCAATCGACGAGCAGTACTTC.

This sequence joins TRBV20-1 and TRBJ1-1; tentatively, D is TRBD1 (5 bases). This CDR3 has 11 amino acids. Trimming took off 4 bases at V and 3 bases at J, with 6 bases between the two ends. The V gene's germline CDR1 is DFQATT and CDR2 SNEGSKA (reference sequence). The CDR3 loop reads CSAIGDTEAFF. Here the CDR3 DNA reads TGCAGTGCTATAGGGGACACTGAAGCTTTCTTT.

This chain uses TRBV11-3 with TRBJ2-1; 9 bases line up with TRBD2. V shed 5 bases and J 7 bases; nucleotides not matched to a gene: 12. The germline CDR1 and CDR2 sequences are SGHNT and YENEEA. The CDR3 consists of 16 residues. The CDR3 loop is CASSLHTSGQSNEQFF. The CDR3 bases are TGTGCCAGCAGCCTCCACACTAGCGGGCAATCTAATGAGCAGTTCTTC.

The table lists this clonotype with many counts. The rearrangement joins TRBV29-1 to TRBJ1-2; 10 bases fit TRBD1. The trim removed 7 bases at V and 5 bases at J, leaving 7 bases unmatched. Germline CDR1 SQVTM, CDR2 ANQGSEA. The CDR3 spans 13 residues. Here the CDR3 reads CSAADRGEYGYTF. The CDR3 region has the DNA TGCAGCGCCGCGGACAGGGGGGAATATGGCTACACCTTC.

This clonotype was recorded a few times. The chain is built from TRBV24-1 and TRBJ2-3, with 9 bases matching TRBD2. CDR1 and CDR2 from the germline V gene are KGHDR and SFDVKD. This CDR3 has 15 amino acids. The V gene end was trimmed by 3 bases and the J gene end by 6 bases; junction bases not matched to a gene: 6. As DNA, the CDR3 is TGTGCCACCAGTGATCCTAGCGGGGCAGGGGATACGCAGTATTTT. Its translation: CATSDPSGAGDTQYF.

The J gene is TRBJ2-2, the V gene TRBV19, with TRBD1 matching 10 bases. The CDR3 spans 16 residues. J lost 10 bases, V lost 4 bases, and 12 bases had no gene match. Germline V gene sequence: CDR1 LNHDA, CDR2 SQIVND (reference sequence). The CDR3 here is CASSTDRDRGNEELFF. The CDR3 region has the DNA TGTGCCAGTAGTACGGACCGGGACAGGGGCAATGAGGAGCTGTTTTTT. Combining the CDR3 with reference TRBV19 and TRBJ2-2 gives the whole variable domain DGGITQSPKYLFRKEGQNVTLSCEQNLNHDAMYWYRQDPGQGLRLIYYSQIVNDFQKGDIAEGYSVSREKKESFPLTVTSAQKNPTAFYLCASSTDRDRGNEELFFGEGSRLTVL.

In this sample, this clonotype turned up many times. CDR3 loop: CASSKPGGEGQHTQYF. CDR3 sequence (DNA): TGTGCCAGCAGTAAACCTGGGGGGGAGGGCCAACATACGCAGTATTTT. V and J are TRBV11-2 and TRBJ2-3, with TRBD2 matching 7 bases. Germline CDR1 and CDR2: SGHAT and FQNNGV. V was clipped by 6 bases and J by 7 bases; unmatched bases: 16. The CDR3 is 16 residues long.

This clonotype was seen many times. The chain couples TRBV20-1 to TRBJ1-2, with D uncertain. This CDR3 region has 9 residues. Looked up from germline, CDR1 is DFQATT and CDR2 is SNEGSKA (reference sequence). CDR3 nucleotides: TGCAGGGCTGGTGGTGGCTACACCTTC. This codes for CRAGGGYTF.

This clonotype has a handful of counts. The rearrangement links TRBV7-6 to TRBJ2-5, with TRBD2 as a possible D gene (6 bases). The CDR3 totals 15 residues. Trimming shortened V by 1 base and J by 4 bases, and 13 bases separated the two germline ends. In germline, CDR1 is SGHVS, CDR2 FNYEAQ. Here the CDR3 DNA reads TGTGCCAGCAGCTTAGTTTCGGGAGCTGGAGAGACCCAGTACTTC. Protein product: CASSLVSGAGETQYF.

There are a few counts of this clonotype. The gene calls are TRBV6-2 or TRBV6-3 and TRBJ2-3, with 11 bases matching TRBD2. The CDR3 has 16 residues. V shed 4 bases and J 3 bases; nucleotides not matched to a gene: 6. Germline V gene lookup returns CDR1 MNHEY and CDR2 SVGEGT. The CDR3 DNA sequence: TGTGCCAGCAGTTCAATGACTAGCGGGATGACAGATACGCAGTATTTT. It translates to CASSSMTSGMTDTQYF.

Only a few counts were recorded for this clonotype. The chain couples TRBV25-1 to TRBJ1-2, with D possibly TRBD1 on 6 matching bases. This CDR3 contains 12 residues. Trimming left V 6 bases short and J 4 bases short, with 9 bases between. Germline V gives CDR1 MGHDK, CDR2 SYGVNS. The CDR3 loop reads CASSGQIYGYTF. The CDR3 DNA reads as TGTGCCAGCAGCGGACAGATCTATGGCTACACCTTC.

This clonotype has a handful of counts. This CDR3 reads CASSLILQGASTEAFF. The CDR3 DNA reads TGCGCCAGCAGCTTGATACTACAGGGGGCGAGCACTGAAGCTTTCTTT. V usage is TRBV5-1 and J usage is TRBJ1-1, with 9 positions matching TRBD1. The CDR3 contains 16 residues. J was trimmed by 4 bases and V by 1 base; bases with no gene match: 8. The V gene's germline CDR1 is SGHRS and CDR2 YFSETQ.

This chain links TRBV7-9 with TRBJ2-7; 11 bases agree with TRBD1. The V gene end was trimmed by 5 bases and the J gene end by 4 bases; junction bases not matched to a gene: 13. The V gene's germline CDR1 is SEHNR and CDR2 FQNEAQ (reference sequence). The CDR3 runs to 17 residues. The CDR3 sequence is CASSSMRTGGSQYEQYF. The CDR3 DNA is TGTGCCAGCAGCAGCATGCGGACAGGGGGCTCCCAGTACGAGCAGTACTTC.

This clonotype was counted between two and nine times. The rearrangement uses TRBV5-1 and TRBJ2-5; the D gene is possibly TRBD2 (6 bases). Germline-derived CDR1 and CDR2 are SGHRS and YFSETQ. V was clipped by 4 bases and J by 2 bases, with 12 bases between them. This CDR3 region has 14 residues. This chain's CDR3 is CASSVGLSQETQYF. CDR3 DNA: TGCGCCAGCAGCGTTGGACTATCACAAGAGACCCAGTACTTC.

This clonotype showed up many times. The chain is built from TRBV20-1 and TRBJ2-1; D call uncertain. The CDR3 extends over 15 amino acids. The germline gives CDR1 DFQATT, CDR2 SNEGSKA (reference sequence). Trimming stripped 1 base from V and 4 bases from J, with 14 bases between. The CDR3 nucleotides are TGCAGTGCTAGAGTGTTGGGGTTAGAGTACAATGAGCAGTTCTTC. Translation gives CSARVLGLEYNEQFF.

This clonotype turned up a few times. The V gene is TRBV5-1, the J gene TRBJ2-5; the match to TRBD2 covers 10 bases. V trimming: 1 base; J trimming: 1 base; junction bases outside the gene matches: 4. The germline V gene encodes CDR1 SGHRS and CDR2 YFSETQ. There are 16 residues in the CDR3. As DNA, the CDR3 is TGCGCCAGCAGCTTGCGGCTAGCGGGAGCCCAAGAGACCCAGTACTTC. Protein product: CASSLRLAGAQETQYF.

The chain joins TRBV20-1 to TRBJ1-1; TRBD1 agrees at 9 bases. From germline, CDR1 is DFQATT and CDR2 SNEGSKA (reference sequence). With V trimmed by 5 bases and J by 2 bases, 6 bases remained unmatched. This CDR3 spans 14 amino acids. The CDR3 region has the DNA TGCAGTGCTCAAGCGGGACAGGGAAACACTGAAGCTTTCTTT. It translates to CSAQAGQGNTEAFF.

This clonotype appeared a few times. The J gene is TRBJ2-5, the V gene TRBV4-1; 8 nucleotides match TRBD2. The germline CDR1 and CDR2 sequences are MGHRA and YSYEKL. This CDR3 region has 16 residues. Trimming cost V 4 bases and J 3 bases; bases outside gene matches: 10. CDR3 region: CASSPFSTSAKETQYF. As DNA, the CDR3 is TGCGCCAGCAGCCCCTTCTCGACTAGCGCAAAAGAGACCCAGTACTTC.

This clonotype was seen only a few times. The chain couples TRBV20-1 to TRBJ1-4; D unresolved. Germline V gives CDR1 DFQATT, CDR2 SNEGSKA (reference sequence). The CDR3 is 14 residues long. The germline V and J ends were trimmed by 4 bases and 2 bases, with 11 bases remaining between them. This CDR3 is CSATASDTNEKLFF. CDR3 coding DNA: TGCAGTGCTACCGCATCGGACACTAATGAAAAACTGTTTTTT.